This TCR beta chain was recorded in a study of T cells in Graves' hyperthyroidism and ophthalmopathy (dated by TCRdb to about 2019). In the study overall: Peripheral blood was collected at initial diagnosis, before any treatment. Once sampling was done, hyperthyroidism patients were given methimazole at a starting dose of 30 mg daily, whereas ophthalmopathy patients were given high-dose intravenous methylprednisolone. To identify TCR V-J signatures that set the groups apart, the researchers used a discovery cohort of about a hundred patients, made up of 40 to 45 with Graves' ophthalmopathy and about 60 with stable Graves' hyperthyroidism. The paper describes TCR Vbeta CDR3 sequencing of some 130 peripheral blood samples, made up of about 41 ophthalmopathy patients, approximately 76 hyperthyroidism patients and roughly 17 progressor patients. The roughly 100 discovery patients were divided at random into training and test sets in a 7:3 ratio. Prospective prediction of ophthalmopathy was tested in an independent validation cohort of approximately 19 hyperthyroidism patients and 17 patients who later progressed to ophthalmopathy. The study also compared thyroid tissue and blood T-cell repertoires from several Graves' hyperthyroidism patients. Broad study findings and their caveats: Ophthalmopathy was separated from stable hyperthyroidism by a 13 V-J signature model, with over 85% sensitivity and about 81% specificity obtained in cross-validation and 80%/75% obtained in testing. During validation, the model predicted progression to ophthalmopathy a median of approximately six months ahead of onset, with just under 71% sensitivity and less than 85% specificity. Most expanded thyroid clonotypes (frequency above 0.001) were also detected in blood, a finding suggesting that blood repertoires may reflect thyroid immune responses. Sample size was not statistically predetermined, and investigators were not blinded to group allocation.

TCR beta CDR3 regions were amplified from RNA transcripts. The TCR CDR3 was subjected to a first round of RT-PCR using the HTBI primer set and the Qiagen OneStep RT-PCR kit. Libraries were constructed in a second round of multiplex PCR, after which size selection and purification were carried out. Libraries were sequenced paired-end with 100 bp reads on an Illumina HiSeq2000. The paper's processing steps were these. Raw data were processed with SOAPnuke, discarding reads with adapters, uncalled bases, mean Phred below 15, or no exact constant-primer or identifier match. COPE v1.2.5 was used to merge high-quality paired reads, and clonotypes were defined as unique nucleotide sequences. MiTCR v1.1 was used to align the clonotypes against IMGT TRBV, TRBD and TRBJ reference segments. The analysis was restricted to V-J combinations with a frequency above 0.0001, which together covered about 99% of the repertoires. The TCS score was defined as the ratio of F50 (clonal expansion) to E x V (chaos), calculated using BLOSUM62-based TCRdist between CDR3 peptides within each V-J. Welch's t-statistics and random forest reduced roughly 540 V-J features to roughly 13, which were used in a naive Bayes classifier (R e1071). Using fastp at Q25 and MiXCR, TCRdb reprocessed the public reads and kept productive beta chains. Each entry merges the rows of one CDR3 protein and shows their most common DNA and genes. These V and J calls derive from TCRdb rather than the authors' analysis. Within this sample are 300,000 to 400,000 distinct CDR3 sequences, with around 14% of them counted one time only. Roughly 9.2% of the sample is taken by the ten largest.

Stable Graves' hyperthyroidism was defined as no progression to ophthalmopathy during 18 months of follow-up. Hyperthyroidism patients were newly diagnosed, with disease duration under 2 months, and aged 18 to 65 years. The study excluded patients with uncontrolled infections, other autoimmune diseases, pregnancy or lactation. Diagnoses were based on clinical symptoms, serum thyroxine and TRAb, thyroid ultrasound and orbital computed tomography. PBMCs were separated from 7.5 to 10 ml of fresh peripheral blood using Ficoll-Paque density gradient centrifugation. Trizol reagent was used to extract total RNA, and RNA quality was then checked on an Agilent 2100 Bioanalyzer. This clonotype was picked up a small number of times. What antigen it recognizes has not been identified. No base quality information exists; no much larger clone differs at one position. The cysteine opens and the phenylalanine closes a CDR3 of 13 amino acids. CDR3 DNA only is kept here, 39 bases in frame from base 1. V loses 5 bases of germline sequence and J loses 7 bases, and the interval between the two ends is 14 bases. Looking up the germline V gene yields CDR1 MNHEY and CDR2 SVGEGT.

The sequence was collected from a woman between 18 and 29 years old with Graves' hyperthyroidism. Rearrangement joined TRBV6-2 or TRBV6-3 to TRBJ1-1; the D gene remains uncertain. The sample was blood. The CDR3 here reads CASSLWPGNEAFF. The nucleotide sequence reads TGTGCCAGCAGTCTTTGGCCGGGGAATGAAGCTTTCTTT.